The 25 T cell receptor beta chains below come from one sample, sequenced in a study of regulatory T cells in long-lasting Graves disease. Library construction for TCR beta used iRepertoire HTBI primers and Arm-PCR of CDR3 regions. Using its own MiXCR run on the multiplex PCR reads, TCRdb lists one record per CDR3 protein. In the table there are 530,000 or so distinct CDR3 sequences, 15% to 20% of which are singletons. Time point meaning: newly diagnosed GD, antithyroid drugs for less than 3 months. Construction of the TCR library relied on RNA isolated from PBMCs. This sample was shared with a second study, whose subject was T cells in Graves' hyperthyroidism and ophthalmopathy.

Here the sequenced sample was peripheral blood mononuclear cells (PBMCs), taken at new diagnosis, from a patient treated with antithyroid drugs. The receptors stem from a man aged 18 to 30 with Graves disease.

The chain employs TRBV27 and TRBJ2-7; either TRBD1 or TRBD2 may fit D (6 bases each). The germline V gene encodes CDR1 MNHEY and CDR2 SMNVEV (reference sequence). The CDR3 length is 13 residues. Between the trimmed V and J ends, which lost 8 bases and 6 bases, there was a span of 17 bases. CDR3 nucleotides: TGTGCCAGCGGCCGGGGGCAGGGGTCCGAGCAGTACTTC. Its protein is CASGRGQGSEQYF.

This clonotype has a count of ten or more. CDR3 amino acids: CASSLEGLGNQPQHF. The CDR3 nucleotides read TGTGCCAGCAGTTTGGAGGGGCTAGGCAATCAGCCCCAGCATTTT. The chain joins TRBV27 to TRBJ1-5, with a weak D call TRBD1 (5 bases). V lost 3 bases and J lost 2, with 11 bases in between. Germline V CDR1 and CDR2: MNHEY, SMNVEV (reference sequence). The CDR3 runs to 15 residues.

This clonotype was observed a single time. V usage is TRBV5-4 and J usage is TRBJ2-2; TRBD2 matches at 12 bases. Germline-derived CDR1 and CDR2 are SGHNT and YYREEE (reference sequence). Unmatched junction bases numbered 9, after V lost 0 bases and J lost 0 bases. The CDR3 sequence is 20 residues long. CDR3 loop: CASSLVPSGRALANTGELFF. CDR3 bases: TGTGCCAGCAGCTTGGTGCCTAGCGGGAGGGCCCTCGCGAACACCGGGGAGCTGTTTTTT. The full variable domain, with the rest looked up from reference TRBV5-4 and TRBJ2-2, is ETGVTQSPTHLIKTRGQQVTLRCSSQSGHNTVSWYQQALGQGPQFIFQYYREEENGRGNFPPRFSGLQFPNYSSELNVNALELDDSALYLCASSLVPSGRALANTGELFFGEGSRLTVL.

This chain joins TRBV28 and TRBJ2-1, with TRBD2 matching over 7 bases. The CDR3 is 15 amino acids. Germline-derived CDR1 and CDR2 are MDHEN and SYDVKM. Losses at the gene ends were 5 bases for V and 7 bases for J; bases not matched to a gene: 11. This CDR3 is CASSATGLPANEQFF. The CDR3 nucleotides read TGTGCCAGCAGTGCCACGGGACTACCCGCTAATGAGCAGTTCTTC. The full variable domain, with the rest looked up from reference TRBV28 and TRBJ2-1, is DVKVTQSSRYLVKRTGEKVFLECVQDMDHENMFWYRQDPGLGLRLIYFSYDVKMKEKGDIPEGYSVSREKKERFSLILESASTNQTSMYLCASSATGLPANEQFFGPGTRLTVL.

This chain links TRBV29-1 with TRBJ2-1; 8 nucleotides match TRBD2. This CDR3 has 13 amino acids. The germline CDR1 and CDR2 sequences are SQVTM and ANQGSEA. Losses at the gene ends were 4 bases for V and 8 bases for J; bases not matched to a gene: 7. CDR3 region: CSVGRGGIDEQFF. DNA for the CDR3: TGCAGCGTTGGGCGCGGGGGGATCGATGAGCAGTTCTTC.

This clonotype was picked up many times. This chain uses TRBV28 with TRBJ2-7, with 11 bases identical to TRBD2. Unmatched junction bases numbered 6, after V lost 6 bases and J lost 2 bases. Germline loops: CDR1 MDHEN, CDR2 SYDVKM. The CDR3 contains 15 residues. This chain's CDR3 is CASSETSGNTYEQYF. For the CDR3, the DNA is TGTGCCAGCAGCGAGACTAGCGGGAATACCTACGAGCAGTACTTC.

This clonotype came up many times. The CDR3 protein is CSAAGTADHMGYTF. The CDR3 DNA is TGCAGTGCGGCCGGGACCGCCGACCATATGGGCTACACCTTC. The gene calls are TRBV20-1 and TRBJ1-2; D possibly corresponds to TRBD1 (5 bases). CDR1 DFQATT and CDR2 SNEGSKA come from the germline V gene (reference sequence). This CDR3 is built from 14 residues. The V and J ends lost 6 bases and 8 bases respectively, with 22 bases between them.

Regarding this clonotype: At one boundary the junction diverges from the germline segment, which might be a read error. The chain joins TRBV3-1 to TRBJ2-7, with D tentatively TRBD1 (6 bases). This CDR3 contains 17 residues. Germline loops: CDR1 LGHDT, CDR2 YNNKEL (reference sequence). CDR3 sequence: CASSLLPPQGRSYEQYF. The CDR3 region has the DNA TGCGCCAGCAGCCTTCTCCCTCCACAGGGTAGAAGCTACGAGCAGTACTTC.

The chain has TRBV27 and TRBJ1-6; a possible D gene is TRBD1 (5 bases). This CDR3 is 15 amino acids long. Germline CDR1 reads MNHEY; CDR2 reads SMNVEV (reference sequence). Trimming shortened V by 4 bases and J by 9 bases, and 16 bases separated the two germline ends. For the CDR3, the DNA is TGTGCCAGCAGTTCGTCTGGGGCCTCCGGTTCACCCCTCCACTTT. It specifies CASSSSGASGSPLHF.

This clonotype was counted at least ten times. The chain has TRBV27 and TRBJ2-7, with 9 positions matching TRBD1. Germline loops: CDR1 MNHEY, CDR2 SMNVEV (reference sequence). There are 15 residues in the CDR3. V trimming: 6 bases; J trimming: 2 bases; junction bases outside the gene matches: 8. The CDR3 nucleotides read TGTGCCAGCAGAGGCCCGGGACAGGGCCCCTACGAGCAGTACTTC. It yields the protein CASRGPGQGPYEQYF.

In regard to this clonotype: A much larger clone is a single base away; this may be a read error. The chain employs TRBV27 and TRBJ2-3; 9 nucleotides match TRBD1. This CDR3 is 15 amino acids long. Germline V gene data show CDR1 as MNHEY and CDR2 as SMNVEV (reference sequence). The CDR3 DNA reads TGTGCCGGCAGTCTCGGGACAGGGTGGACAGATACGCAGTATTTT. Its translation: CAGSLGTGWTDTQYF.

There are a few counts of this clonotype. The chain carries TRBV12-3 or TRBV12-4 and TRBJ2-2; 11 bases agree with TRBD2. Losses at the gene ends were 3 bases for V and 8 bases for J; bases not matched to a gene: 8. The CDR3 loop spans 16 amino acids. The CDR3 spells CASSFLSSGRRGELFF. CDR3 sequence (DNA): TGTGCCAGCAGTTTTTTGTCTAGCGGGAGGAGAGGGGAGCTGTTTTTT.

This clonotype was seen only a few times. The V and J genes are TRBV7-2 and TRBJ1-1; D ambiguous. Trimming left V 0 bases short and J 7 bases short, with 3 bases between. The germline gives CDR1 SGHTA, CDR2 FQGNSA. There are 11 residues in the CDR3. The CDR3 region is CASSLAIEAFF. The CDR3 nucleotides read TGTGCCAGCAGCTTAGCGATTGAAGCTTTCTTT.

The rearrangement links TRBV20-1 to TRBJ1-1; a possible D gene is TRBD1 (6 bases). The CDR3 consists of 16 residues. V lost 0 bases and J lost 2, with 16 bases in between. The V gene's germline CDR1 is DFQATT and CDR2 SNEGSKA (reference sequence). CDR3: CSARDGGRGFNTEAFF. The CDR3, as DNA: TGCAGTGCTAGAGATGGGGGCAGGGGATTCAACACTGAAGCTTTCTTT.

This clonotype was detected ten times or more. The V gene is TRBV12-3 or TRBV12-4, the J gene TRBJ2-3; 7 bases match TRBD1. There are 15 residues in the CDR3. V was pared by 6 bases and J by 4 bases, with 10 bases of the junction left unmatched. The CDR3 sequence is CASRVPGQFPDTQYF. The CDR3 DNA follows: TGTGCCAGCAGGGTCCCGGGACAGTTCCCAGATACGCAGTATTTT.

This clonotype was recorded at least ten times. This chain connects TRBV7-3 to TRBJ2-2; 7 bases are a match to TRBD2. Germline CDR1 SGHTA, CDR2 FQGTGA. CDR3 length: 18 residues. V was pared by 5 bases and J by 0 bases, with 12 bases of the junction left unmatched. Here the CDR3 reads CASSPRGRGLSNTGELFF. In nucleotides, the CDR3 is TGTGCCAGCAGCCCCCGAGGGAGGGGACTCTCGAACACCGGGGAGCTGTTTTTT.

V and J are TRBV6-1 and TRBJ2-7; D is tentatively TRBD1 or TRBD2 (5 bases each). The CDR3 is 14 residues long. The ends were cut back, 7 bases at V and 4 bases at J, with 17 bases in the middle. CDR1 is MNHNS and CDR2 is SASEGT in the germline V gene. The DNA for the CDR3 is TGTGCCAGCAAGGGGACGCGAGGAGATTACGAGCAGTACTTC. It is translated as CASKGTRGDYEQYF.

The V and J genes are TRBV9 and TRBJ1-1; D uncertain. Trimming took off 3 bases at V and 7 bases at J, with 13 bases between the two ends. CDR1 and CDR2 (germline): SGDLS, YYNGEE. This CDR3 region has 13 residues. CDR3 coding DNA: TGTGCCAGCAGCGGAGCGGTATTGGGTGAAGCTTTCTTT. This sequence encodes CASSGAVLGEAFF. The variable domain in full, completed from reference TRBV9 and TRBJ1-1, reads DSGVTQTPKHLITATGQRVTLRCSPRSGDLSVYWYQQSLDQGLQFLIQYYNGEERAKGNILERFSAQQFPDLHSELNLSSLELGDSALYFCASSGAVLGEAFFGQGTRLTVV.

V and J are TRBV27 and TRBJ2-3; a weak D match, TRBD1 (5 bases). This CDR3 comprises 15 residues. CDR1 is MNHEY and CDR2 is SMNVEV in the germline V gene (reference sequence). V gave up 2 bases and J gave up 5 bases, with 14 bases separating them. DNA of the CDR3: TGTGCCAGCAGTTTAAACCTGGGGCTCAAAGATACGCAGTATTTT. Translating gives CASSLNLGLKDTQYF.

This clonotype showed up just a few times. The genes are TRBV4-1 and TRBJ2-1; a possible D gene is TRBD2 (6 bases). The germline V gene encodes CDR1 MGHRA and CDR2 YSYEKL. Trimming shortened V by 0 bases and J by 7 bases, and 13 bases separated the two germline ends. The CDR3 totals 15 residues. CDR3 loop: CASSQEVIRGNEQFF. The CDR3 bases are TGCGCCAGCAGCCAAGAAGTCATACGGGGGAATGAGCAGTTCTTC.

The chain combines TRBV20-1 with TRBJ1-3, with D hard to call. This CDR3 is built from 15 residues. Trimming shortened V by 4 bases and J by 2 bases, and 15 bases separated the two germline ends. The germline V gene encodes CDR1 DFQATT and CDR2 SNEGSKA (reference sequence). The CDR3 loop reads CSAIRERETGNTIYF. CDR3 sequence (DNA): TGCAGTGCTATCCGGGAGAGAGAAACTGGAAACACCATATATTTT.

This clonotype was recorded at least ten times. The chain joins TRBV20-1 to TRBJ2-1; 9 positions match TRBD2. In germline, CDR1 is DFQATT, CDR2 SNEGSKA (reference sequence). The ends lost 0 bases at V and 4 bases at J; junction bases unmatched: 7. The CDR3 has 16 residues. CDR3 in amino acids: CSARDKSGRRYNEQFF. CDR3 nucleotides: TGCAGTGCTAGAGATAAGAGCGGGAGGAGATACAATGAGCAGTTCTTC.

This clonotype was seen repeatedly, ten times or more. This rearrangement joins TRBV12-3 or TRBV12-4 to TRBJ2-1; 8 bases align to TRBD2. This CDR3 contains 14 residues. V dropped 2 bases and J dropped 7; count of bases not matched to a gene: 4. CDR3 coding DNA: TGTGCCAGCAGTTTATCCAGCGGGAGTAATGAGCAGTTCTTC. Translated: CASSLSSGSNEQFF.

This clonotype came up many times. The chain employs TRBV6-5 and TRBJ1-1; possibly TRBD1 for D (5 bases). The CDR3 runs to 15 residues. The germline V gene encodes CDR1 MNHEY and CDR2 SVGAGI. V was shortened by 2 bases and J by 0 bases, with 10 bases between the two germline ends. The DNA of the CDR3 is TGTGCCAGCAGTTACAACCGGGACTTGAACACTGAAGCTTTCTTT. Its protein is CASSYNRDLNTEAFF.

This clonotype was found many times. This rearrangement joins TRBV2 to TRBJ2-5; D may correspond to TRBD1 or TRBD2 (6 bases each). The germline gives CDR1 SNHLY, CDR2 FYNNEI. The ends were cut back, 7 bases at V and 3 bases at J, with 15 bases in the middle. The CDR3 has 14 residues. DNA of the CDR3: TGTGCCAGCAACCTCGGGGGCCCCGAAGAGACCCAGTACTTC. The encoded protein is CASNLGGPEETQYF.